This TCR beta chain was obtained from a study of human T cells and chemical hapten exposure. The CDR3 covers 13 residues. Trimming removed 3 bases from V and 5 bases from J, with 13 bases in between. Germline lookup yields CDR1 DFQATT and CDR2 SNEGSKA (reference sequence). Per the original data handling: From approximately 21,000 to 630,000 TCRs were found per sample, with a median of approximately 96,000. A single record per CDR3 protein comes from TCRdb applying MiXCR to the RACE reads. TCRdb, rather than the study authors, made the V and J calls. This table holds a few hundred thousand distinct CDR3 sequences, about 6.3% found once. Specified time point: patch test 2, 6 weeks after DPC sensitization. Treatment described: therapeutic diphenylcyclopropenone sensitization with weekly scalp DPC. Researchers sampled blood before each patch test went on. Every donor had alopecia and was 18 to 70 years old; all were suitable for DPC.

The receptor was isolated from a woman aged 18-29 years with alopecia areata. Some clones in this sample may be carry-over from other donors' samples. Source: whole blood, taken in connection with sensitization to the hapten diphenylcyclopropenone (DPC). The V call is TRBV20-1, the J call TRBJ1-1; weak D call: TRBD1 (5 bases). The CDR3 loop is CSARMGRGTEAFF. CDR3 coding DNA: TGCAGTGCTAGGATGGGGCGGGGGACTGAAGCTTTCTTT.